This T cell receptor beta chain was captured by sequencing in a study of blood T cell repertoires in COVID-19. Background on the study: Whether acute or convalescent, the COVID-19 samples came from the United States, Italy and Spain. T cells, B-cell-depleted T cells, or PBMCs supplied cDNA or gDNA.

Unmatched junction bases numbered 5, after V lost 1 base and J lost 5 bases. CDR1 and CDR2 from the germline V gene are SGHRS and YFSETQ. The CDR3 totals 15 residues. Original analysis: Researchers report that nucleated cell counts were estimated from reference gene primer amplification. Produced via immunoSEQ multiplex PCR; TCRdb's table is partial and in-frame only. D and trimming come from the DNA, and the V and J calls and clone size come from that table. Here the sample spans under 200,000 clones, 80% to 85% being singletons. The receptor comes from a human donor with acute or convalescent COVID-19. The donor label of this sample is uncertain. J is TRBJ2-5 and V is TRBV5-1, with 10 nucleotides matching TRBD1. Source material: peripheral blood. The CDR3 DNA follows: TGCGCCAGCAGCTTGTCCGGGACAGGGGACGAGACCCAGTACTTC. Protein sequence: CASSLSGTGDETQYF.